This T cell receptor beta chain stems from a study of CD8 T cells in ankylosing spondylitis. The junction had 11 bases not matched to a gene; V was cut back by 5 bases and J by 7 bases. The CDR3 extends over 13 amino acids. The germline V gene encodes CDR1 DFQATT and CDR2 SNEGSKA (reference sequence). For TCR beta, libraries came from quantitative 5'-RACE with molecular barcodes. TCRdb processed the 5' RACE reads anew with MiXCR; each CDR3 protein has one entry. The sample holds 150,000 to 200,000 distinct CDR3 sequences, roughly 18% seen once. General observations from the study: Relatively scarce in peripheral blood, disease-linked clones were CD8+. Matched synovial fluid from ankylosing spondylitis patients was reported to be enriched for disease-linked clones. There was a TCR beta motif, made of 7 to 9 highly homologous variants, that appeared characteristic of ankylosing spondylitis blood.

As to this clonotype: Its cognate antigen is unknown.

The material sequenced was blood, either unsorted or a sorted T cell fraction (not recorded which). The receptor comes from a male donor aged 5 to 30 with ankylosing spondylitis or in good health (not recorded which). V and J are TRBV20-1 and TRBJ2-7; 7 bases are shared with TRBD1. CDR3 region: CSAPPTGSEEQYF. The DNA for the CDR3 is TGCAGTGCTCCTCCGACAGGGAGTGAAGAGCAGTACTTC.